This passage covers 13 T cell receptor beta chains from one sample sequenced in a study of shared clonotypes between healthy human individuals. Produced via immunoSEQ multiplex PCR; TCRdb's table is partial and in-frame only. This table holds 950,000 to 1,200,000 clones, 77% found once. Sequences were obtained from memory CD4+ T cells from PBMCs. Subset here: CD45RA-negative fraction. All receptors derive from a man younger than 35 in good health. Some clones in this sample may be carry-over from other donors' samples.

In its sample, this clone was seen a few times. The chain couples TRBV29-1 to TRBJ2-1; 11 bases fit TRBD1. V shed 6 bases, J shed 5 bases, and the junction held 6 bases outside the gene matches. Per germline, CDR1 SQVTM and CDR2 ANQGSEA. There are 14 residues in the CDR3. CDR3 protein: CSVWGDRGNNEQFF. Written as DNA, the CDR3 is TGCAGCGTGTGGGGGGACAGGGGGAACAATGAGCAGTTCTTC.

The chain carries TRBV18 and TRBJ2-7, with 8 bases that match TRBD1. The germline V gene encodes CDR1 KGHSH and CDR2 LQKENI. V shed 3 bases, J shed 2 bases, and the junction held 6 bases outside the gene matches. The CDR3 spans 15 residues. CDR3 bases: TGTGCCAGCTCACCTGGACAGGGACACCCCTACGAGCAGTACTTC. Protein: CASSPGQGHPYEQYF.

This chain uses TRBV28 with TRBJ2-3; 8 positions match TRBD2. After removal of 6 bases from V and 4 bases from J, the junction contained 18 bases not matched to a gene. This CDR3 has 18 residues. CDR1 is MDHEN and CDR2 is SYDVKM in the germline V gene. CDR3 region: CASRTREGRSRSADTQYF. The DNA of the CDR3 is TGTGCCAGCAGGACTCGGGAGGGCCGGTCGCGGTCGGCAGATACGCAGTATTTT.

This clone was detected a few times. V usage is TRBV15 and J usage is TRBJ2-5; perhaps TRBD1 as D (6 bases). The V end lost 2 bases, the J end lost 2 bases, and 6 bases lay between the germline ends. CDR1 and CDR2 (germline): LNHNV, YYDKDF (reference sequence). The CDR3 spans 13 residues. This chain's CDR3 is CATSRTGQETQYF. As DNA, the CDR3 is TGTGCCACCAGCAGAACAGGGCAAGAGACCCAGTACTTC.

This rearrangement joins TRBV7-9 to TRBJ2-7; TRBD2 aligns across 7 bases. Germline V gene data show CDR1 as SEHNR and CDR2 as FQNEAQ (reference sequence). V shed 3 bases, J shed 5 bases, and the junction held 7 bases outside the gene matches. The CDR3 loop spans 14 amino acids. CDR3 nucleotides: TGTGCCAGCAGCTTGGCGGGAGTATCTCACGAGCAGTACTTC. Translated: CASSLAGVSHEQYF.

V usage is TRBV9 and J usage is TRBJ2-5; 8 bases line up with TRBD2. V trimming: 0 bases; J trimming: 2 bases; junction bases outside the gene matches: 3. This CDR3 region has 15 residues. Looked up from germline, CDR1 is SGDLS and CDR2 is YYNGEE. CDR3 DNA sequence: TGTGCCAGCAGCGTAGGGGCTAGCGGGCAAGAGACCCAGTACTTC. Its protein product is CASSVGASGQETQYF.

J is TRBJ1-1 and V is TRBV28; TRBD1 is a possible D gene (6 bases). Trimming removed 6 bases from V and 7 bases from J, with 18 bases in between. The germline V gene encodes CDR1 MDHEN and CDR2 SYDVKM. This CDR3 comprises 14 residues. The CDR3: CASSPARGHLEAFF. The CDR3 DNA sequence: TGTGCCAGCAGCCCAGCCAGGGGACACCTTGAAGCTTTCTTT.

The V call is TRBV2, the J call TRBJ2-3, with D maybe TRBD2 (6 bases). Looked up from germline, CDR1 is SNHLY and CDR2 is FYNNEI. Trimming removed 11 bases from V and 11 bases from J, with 20 bases in between. The CDR3 is 12 amino acids. The DNA of the CDR3 is TGTGCCGGAGGGGCTAGGCCGGCGTGGCAGTATTTT. Its translation: CAGGARPAWQYF.

The chain carries TRBV30 and TRBJ2-1; 7 bases align to TRBD1. This CDR3 has 14 residues. Germline CDR1 GTSNPN, CDR2 SVGIG (reference sequence). V lost 6 bases and J lost 1; bases outside the gene matches: 6. The CDR3 loop reads CACPRDSSYNEQFF. The CDR3 DNA reads TGTGCCTGCCCCCGGGACAGTTCCTACAATGAGCAGTTCTTC.

The gene calls are TRBV5-1 and TRBJ2-5; maybe TRBD2 (6 bases). CDR3 length: 15 residues. V shed 4 bases and J shed 1 base, with 14 bases lying between them. The germline V gene encodes CDR1 SGHRS and CDR2 YFSETQ. CDR3 amino acids: CASSPGLRLQETQYF. CDR3 in DNA: TGCGCCAGCAGCCCGGGACTGCGACTCCAAGAGACCCAGTACTTC.

The rearrangement links TRBV7-9 to TRBJ2-2, with 9 bases lining up with TRBD2. Germline trimming cut 5 bases from V and 0 bases from J; bases unmatched to any gene: 4. The germline CDR1 and CDR2 sequences are SEHNR and FQNEAQ (reference sequence). This CDR3 contains 16 residues. The chain's CDR3 is CASSQGTSSNTGELFF. The CDR3 DNA reads TGTGCCAGCAGCCAAGGGACTAGCTCGAACACCGGGGAGCTGTTTTTT.

V usage is TRBV18 and J usage is TRBJ2-5; weak D call: TRBD2 (5 bases). The CDR3 totals 15 residues. Germline CDR1 is KGHSH and CDR2 is LQKENI. V gave up 2 bases and J gave up 5 bases, with 15 bases separating them. The CDR3 here is CASSPAGPDGETQYF. The CDR3 coding sequence is TGTGCCAGCTCACCAGCGGGCCCCGACGGGGAGACCCAGTACTTC.

As for this clone: A read error is possible here, since a much larger clone lies one base away. The chain is built from TRBV5-4 and TRBJ2-7, with TRBD1 matching over 8 bases. This CDR3 has 14 amino acids. Losses at the gene ends were 4 bases for V and 0 bases for J; bases not matched to a gene: 3. The germline gives CDR1 SGHNT, CDR2 YYREEE (reference sequence). CDR3 DNA: TGTGCCAGCAGCCGGGACAGGTACTCCTACGAGCAGTACTTC. Translated, it gives CASSRDRYSYEQYF. The whole variable domain, remainder taken from reference TRBV5-4 and TRBJ2-7, is ETGVTQSPTHLIKTRGQQVTLRCSSQSGHNTVSWYQQALGQGPQFIFQYYREEENGRGNFPPRFSGLQFPNYSSELNVNALELDDSALYLCASSRDRYSYEQYFGPGTRLTVT.